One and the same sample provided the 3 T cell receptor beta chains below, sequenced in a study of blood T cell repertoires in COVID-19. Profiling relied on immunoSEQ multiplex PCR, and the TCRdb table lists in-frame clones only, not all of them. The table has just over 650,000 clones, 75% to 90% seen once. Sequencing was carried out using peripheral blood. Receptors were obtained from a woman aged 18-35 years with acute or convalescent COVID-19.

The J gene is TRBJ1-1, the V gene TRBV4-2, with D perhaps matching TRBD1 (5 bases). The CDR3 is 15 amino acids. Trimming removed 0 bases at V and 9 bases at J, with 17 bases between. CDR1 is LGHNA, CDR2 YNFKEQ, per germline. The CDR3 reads CASSQDRRQGSQAFF. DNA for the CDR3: TGTGCCAGCAGCCAAGATCGTCGCCAGGGATCACAAGCTTTCTTT.

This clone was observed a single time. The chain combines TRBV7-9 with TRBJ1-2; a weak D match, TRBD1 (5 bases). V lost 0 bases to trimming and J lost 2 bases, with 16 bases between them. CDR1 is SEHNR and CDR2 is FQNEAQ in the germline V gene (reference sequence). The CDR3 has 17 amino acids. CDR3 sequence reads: CASSLATQGARNYGYTF. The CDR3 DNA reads TGTGCCAGCAGCTTAGCCACCCAGGGTGCCCGCAACTATGGCTACACCTTC.

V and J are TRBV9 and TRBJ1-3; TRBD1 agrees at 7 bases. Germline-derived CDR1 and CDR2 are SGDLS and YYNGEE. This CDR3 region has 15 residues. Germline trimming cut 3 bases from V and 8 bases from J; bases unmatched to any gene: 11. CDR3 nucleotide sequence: TGTGCCAGCAGCGCTACAGGGTCTGGGACAGACACCATATATTTT. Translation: CASSATGSGTDTIYF.